These 27 T cell receptor beta chains share one sample of origin, sequenced in a study of blood T cell repertoires in COVID-19. Profiled with immunoSEQ multiplex PCR; TCRdb holds only in-frame clones, not every one. This table holds about 400,000 clones, roughly 90% found once. Material for sequencing was PBMCs or T cells enriched from blood (not recorded which). All receptors derive from a young woman with acute COVID-19.

This chain's CDR3 is CASSFVAAGGLTDTQYF. CDR3 coding DNA: TGTGCCAGCAGCTTCGTGGCAGCGGGGGGGCTCACAGATACGCAGTATTTT. V usage is TRBV3-1 (or the pseudogene TRBV3-2) and J usage is TRBJ2-3; TRBD2 matches 10 bases. CDR1 is LGHDT, CDR2 YNNKEL, per germline (reference sequence). The CDR3 runs 17 residues. Germline trimming cut 5 bases from V and 2 bases from J; bases unmatched to any gene: 10.

V gene TRBV9 combines with J gene TRBJ1-3; 7 nucleotides match TRBD1. The CDR3 contains 14 residues. V trimming: 4 bases; J trimming: 6 bases; junction bases outside the gene matches: 7. Germline V CDR1 and CDR2: SGDLS, YYNGEE. CDR3 amino acids: CASSPTGAENTIYF. CDR3 nucleotides: TGTGCCAGCAGCCCAACAGGGGCAGAAAACACCATATATTTT.

This chain joins TRBV30 and TRBJ1-6; 9 bases align to TRBD1. The CDR3 length is 15 residues. CDR1 and CDR2 (germline): GTSNPN, SVGIG (reference sequence). The trim removed 3 bases at V and 10 bases at J, leaving 10 bases unmatched. For the CDR3, the DNA is TGTGCCTGGAGAAAACCGGGACAGGGTAACTCACCCCTCCACTTT. Protein sequence: CAWRKPGQGNSPLHF.

The V call is TRBV7-2, the J call TRBJ2-5, with a possible D match to TRBD2 (5 bases). Trimming left V 2 bases short and J 9 bases short, with 16 bases between. CDR1 SGHTA and CDR2 FQGNSA come from the germline V gene. CDR3 length: 14 residues. CDR3 sequence (DNA): TGTGCCAGCAGCTTAAACGGTCTAGCAGGTTCCCAGTACTTC. This encodes CASSLNGLAGSQYF.

The chain couples TRBV30 to TRBJ2-5, with D tentatively TRBD2 (5 bases). CDR3 size: 13 residues. CDR1 and CDR2 from the germline V gene are GTSNPN and SVGIG (reference sequence). Trimming left V 1 base short and J 7 bases short, with 13 bases between. DNA of the CDR3: TGTGCCTGGAGTGGAGTAGCGTGGGGGACCCAGTACTTC. Amino acid sequence: CAWSGVAWGTQYF. The variable domain in full, with the rest retrieved from reference TRBV30 and TRBJ2-5, is SQTIHQWPATLVQPVGSPLSLECTVEGTSNPNLYWYRQAAGRGLQLLFYSVGIGQISSEVPQNLSASRPQDRQFILSSKKLLLSDSGFYLCAWSGVAWGTQYFGPGTRLLVL.

This clone has only a few counts. An end of the junction differs from the germline gene, which may be a read error. The genes are TRBV20-1 and TRBJ1-6; D possibly corresponds to TRBD1 (5 bases). The CDR3 length is 16 residues. Per the germline V gene, CDR1 is DFQATT and CDR2 is SNEGSKA (reference sequence). The chain's CDR3 is CSASEQVMSSNSPLHF. The DNA of the CDR3 is TGCAGTGCTAGTGAACAGGTAATGTCCTCTAATTCACCCCTCCACTTT.

V and J are TRBV9 and TRBJ2-7; 10 bases align to TRBD1. V gave up 2 bases and J gave up 0 bases; unmatched junction bases: 5. The CDR3 is made up of 16 amino acids. Germline loops: CDR1 SGDLS, CDR2 YYNGEE. CDR3 sequence reads: CASSVRDRGGSYEQYF. The CDR3 DNA reads TGTGCCAGCAGCGTCCGGGACAGGGGAGGCTCCTACGAGCAGTACTTC.

This chain's CDR3 is CASSEIGGVNEQFF. In nucleotides, the CDR3 is TGTGCCAGCAGTGAAATCGGCGGGGTAAATGAGCAGTTCTTC. The chain joins TRBV2 to TRBJ2-1, with D perhaps TRBD2 (6 bases). Germline CDR1 SNHLY, CDR2 FYNNEI. The CDR3 has 14 amino acids. V was trimmed by 2 bases and J by 7 bases, leaving 12 bases between them.

The rearrangement joins TRBV30 to TRBJ2-1, with D possibly matching TRBD2 (6 bases). From germline, CDR1 is GTSNPN and CDR2 SVGIG (reference sequence). The length of the CDR3 is 12 residues. V was clipped by 5 bases and J by 3 bases, with 8 bases between them. The CDR3: CAWGGFYNEQFF. The CDR3 bases are TGTGCCTGGGGGGGGTTCTACAATGAGCAGTTCTTC. Full variable domain (remainder filled in from reference TRBV30 and TRBJ2-1): SQTIHQWPATLVQPVGSPLSLECTVEGTSNPNLYWYRQAAGRGLQLLFYSVGIGQISSEVPQNLSASRPQDRQFILSSKKLLLSDSGFYLCAWGGFYNEQFFGPGTRLTVL.

This sequence joins TRBV2 and TRBJ1-1, with D possibly being TRBD1 (5 bases). CDR1 and CDR2 (germline): SNHLY, FYNNEI. Between the trimmed V and J ends, which lost 9 bases and 4 bases, there was a span of 21 bases. The CDR3 sequence is 15 residues long. The CDR3 DNA reads as TGTGCCAGAAGAAAGCCCTCGGGGGGGGGCACTGAAGCTTTCTTT. Translated, it gives CARRKPSGGGTEAFF.

This chain joins TRBV5-1 and TRBJ1-2; 7 nucleotides match TRBD1. With V trimmed by 9 bases and J by 6 bases, 11 bases remained unmatched. The germline V gene has CDR1 SGHRS and CDR2 YFSETQ. The CDR3 loop spans 13 amino acids. CDR3: CATPTPTGNGYTF. The CDR3, as DNA: TGCGCCACCCCCACCCCGACAGGGAATGGCTACACCTTC.

The chain employs TRBV7-3 and TRBJ1-1; TRBD1 agrees at 8 bases. Germline lookup yields CDR1 SGHTA and CDR2 FQGTGA. CDR3 length: 15 amino acids. V gave up 5 bases and J gave up 4 bases; unmatched junction bases: 9. The CDR3 bases are TGTGCCAGCAGCCCACATTCTCAGGGGGCCACTGAAGCTTTCTTT. Translating it yields CASSPHSQGATEAFF.

The chain links TRBV24-1 to TRBJ2-1, with a weak D call TRBD1 (5 bases). The CDR3 covers 13 residues. CDR1 and CDR2 (germline): KGHDR, SFDVKD. Trimming removed 9 bases from V and 5 bases from J, with 13 bases in between. The CDR3 loop reads CATRQGYNNEQFF. The CDR3 nucleotides read TGTGCCACCCGTCAGGGATATAACAATGAGCAGTTCTTC.

The J gene is TRBJ1-2, the V gene TRBV7-2; tentatively, D is TRBD1 (5 bases). The CDR3 spans 15 residues. Germline loops: CDR1 SGHTA, CDR2 FQGNSA. Between the trimmed V and J ends, which lost 1 base and 0 bases, there was a span of 9 bases. The CDR3 region has the DNA TGTGCCAGCAGCTTAGGACAGCTAGCTAACTATGGCTACACCTTC. Residues: CASSLGQLANYGYTF.

The chain employs TRBV30 and TRBJ2-2, with a weak D call TRBD2 (5 bases). Germline values: CDR1 GTSNPN, CDR2 SVGIG (reference sequence). The V end lost 7 bases, the J end lost 3 bases, and 15 bases lay between the germline ends. This CDR3 region has 14 residues. The CDR3 DNA sequence: TGTGCCTCCTTAGGAATTAGCGACACCGGGGAGCTGTTTTTT. Protein product: CASLGISDTGELFF.

The CDR3, as DNA: TGTGCCAGCAGTTCGCACCTACGACTAGCGGAAGCCTACAATGAGCAGTTCTTC. This codes for CASSSHLRLAEAYNEQFF. The chain combines TRBV27 with TRBJ2-1; 9 nucleotides agree with TRBD2. The germline gives CDR1 MNHEY, CDR2 SMNVEV (reference sequence). The trim removed 4 bases at V and 2 bases at J, leaving 12 bases unmatched. The CDR3 consists of 18 residues.

This chain links TRBV27 with TRBJ1-6; possibly TRBD1 for D (6 bases). V lost 6 bases and J 0 bases, leaving 9 bases between the germline ends. From germline, CDR1 is MNHEY and CDR2 SMNVEV (reference sequence). The CDR3 length is 15 residues. The CDR3 sequence is CASSPQGSYNSPLHF. CDR3 sequence (DNA): TGTGCCAGCAGCCCACAGGGCTCCTATAATTCACCCCTCCACTTT.

The V and J genes are TRBV5-8 and TRBJ2-2, with D perhaps matching TRBD1 (6 bases). The CDR3 length is 15 residues. Germline V gives CDR1 SGHTS, CDR2 YDEGEE. V lost 4 bases and J 9 bases, leaving 19 bases between the germline ends. In DNA form, the CDR3 reads TGTGCCAGCAGCGGTAGGGACACCGCCCGCAGGGAGCTGTTTTTT. Translated: CASSGRDTARRELFF.

This clone was observed a single time. The rearrangement uses TRBV5-1 and TRBJ2-5, with D possibly being TRBD1 (5 bases). Trimming removed 6 bases from V and 4 bases from J, with 10 bases in between. The CDR3 totals 12 residues. Germline CDR1 SGHRS, CDR2 YFSETQ. The CDR3 bases are TGCGCCAGCAACAGGATTGGAGAGACCCAGTACTTC. This encodes CASNRIGETQYF.

This clone was recorded once. Other DNA variants within this sample encode the same CDR3. The chain employs TRBV30 and TRBJ1-1; 8 bases are shared with TRBD1. Trimming at V came to 5 bases and at J to 0 bases, leaving 2 bases not matched to a gene. This CDR3 comprises 13 residues. Germline loops: CDR1 GTSNPN, CDR2 SVGIG (reference sequence). The DNA of the CDR3 is TGTGCCTGGGGGACAGGTATGAACACTGAAGCTTTCTTT. Translating gives CAWGTGMNTEAFF.

The J gene is TRBJ2-5, the V gene TRBV27; TRBD2 might be the D (5 bases). V was clipped by 7 bases and J by 1 base, with 22 bases between them. CDR1 and CDR2 from the germline V gene are MNHEY and SMNVEV (reference sequence). The CDR3 is 17 amino acids. For the CDR3, the DNA is TGTGCCAGCAACCCCCGGGTTGGCGGAGGCTCCCAAGAGACCCAGTACTTC. Translation: CASNPRVGGGSQETQYF.

The V call is TRBV10-3, the J call TRBJ2-1, with 11 nucleotides matching TRBD2. The CDR3 extends over 13 amino acids. Trimming at V came to 11 bases and at J to 6 bases, leaving 6 bases not matched to a gene. Germline CDR1 and CDR2: ENHRY and SYGVKD. CDR3 region: CASLAGGFNEQFF. CDR3 sequence (DNA): TGTGCCTCGTTAGCGGGGGGGTTCAATGAGCAGTTCTTC.

CDR3 DNA sequence: TGTGCCAGCAGCGTAGTGCCGGGGGGGCCCGGGGAGCTGTTTTTT. Translation gives CASSVVPGGPGELFF. The V call is TRBV9, the J call TRBJ2-2; 8 bases match TRBD2. The CDR3 spans 15 residues. Germline V gene lookup returns CDR1 SGDLS and CDR2 YYNGEE. The ends lost 0 bases at V and 6 bases at J; junction bases unmatched: 4.

The chain couples TRBV7-3 to TRBJ2-3, with 9 bases identical to TRBD1. V dropped 3 bases and J dropped 5; count of bases not matched to a gene: 9. Germline values: CDR1 SGHTA, CDR2 FQGTGA. CDR3 length: 16 amino acids. CDR3 in DNA: TGTGCCAGCAGCTTGGGCACAGGGGGCCGGGGAGATACGCAGTATTTT. Protein sequence: CASSLGTGGRGDTQYF.

V gene TRBV6-5 combines with J gene TRBJ1-1; 7 positions match TRBD1. Unmatched junction bases numbered 4, after V lost 5 bases and J lost 1 base. The CDR3 is 14 residues long. Germline lookup yields CDR1 MNHEY and CDR2 SVGAGI. CDR3 sequence reads: CASSPRDRNTEAFF. The CDR3 nucleotides read TGTGCCAGCAGTCCCCGGGACAGGAACACTGAAGCTTTCTTT.

The chain links TRBV7-6 to TRBJ2-7; possible D gene TRBD1, 6 bases. This CDR3 contains 14 residues. Germline values: CDR1 SGHVS, CDR2 FNYEAQ. Trimming took 1 base from V and 2 from J, leaving 9 bases between them. CDR3 bases: TGTGCCAGCAGCTTAGGGACAGACCCCTACGAGCAGTACTTC. This sequence encodes CASSLGTDPYEQYF.

This clone was observed a single time. V is TRBV11-2 and J is TRBJ1-4, with 8 positions matching TRBD1. Germline V gene sequence: CDR1 SGHAT, CDR2 FQNNGV. Trimming took 5 bases from V and 7 from J; bases not matched to a gene: 6. The CDR3 is 14 amino acids. CDR3 in amino acids: CASSIQGAGEKLFF. CDR3 bases: TGTGCCAGCAGCATTCAGGGGGCCGGTGAAAAACTGTTTTTT. The full variable domain, with the rest looked up from reference TRBV11-2 and TRBJ1-4, is EAGVAQSPRYKIIEKRQSVAFWCNPISGHATLYWYQQILGQGPKLLIQFQNNGVVDDSQLPKDRFSAERLKGVDSTLKIQPAKLEDSAVYLCASSIQGAGEKLFFGSGTQLSVL.